Below, 29 T cell receptor beta chains from the same sample are listed, as sequenced in a study of T cells in Graves' hyperthyroidism and ophthalmopathy. RNA transcripts gave rise to amplified TCR beta CDR3 regions. The HTBI set primed first-round TCR CDR3 RT-PCR. One entry per CDR3 protein, called by TCRdb with MiXCR from the multiplex PCR reads. The data show 350,000 to 450,000 distinct CDR3 sequences, 14% seen once. Sequenced: blood. The receptors stem from a woman in her sixties or seventies with Graves' hyperthyroidism.

The V and J genes are TRBV19 and TRBJ1-6; D uncertain. This CDR3 region has 16 residues. V lost 10 bases and J lost 1, with 17 bases in between. Germline loops: CDR1 LNHDA, CDR2 SQIVND (reference sequence). As DNA, the CDR3 is TGTGCCACGAATTCGGGCCTTTCGTCCTATAATTCACCCCTCCACTTT. Amino acids: CATNSGLSSYNSPLHF.

This clonotype was picked up many times. The chain combines TRBV6-2 or TRBV6-3 with TRBJ2-7; D perhaps matches TRBD2 (6 bases). V lost 6 bases and J 2 bases, leaving 26 bases between the germline ends. This CDR3 has 18 amino acids. Germline CDR1 and CDR2: MNHEY and SVGEGT. The CDR3 sequence: CASRNTPGTPGDPYEQYF. DNA of the CDR3: TGTGCCAGCAGAAACACTCCCGGTACTCCGGGAGATCCCTACGAGCAGTACTTC.

There are many counts of this clonotype. This chain connects TRBV3-1 to TRBJ1-6; D is ambiguous. V lost 6 bases, J lost 0 bases, and 12 bases lay in between. The CDR3 is made up of 16 amino acids. Germline V gives CDR1 LGHDT, CDR2 YNNKEL (reference sequence). CDR3 residues: CASSATPSSYNSPLHF. CDR3 DNA sequence: TGTGCCAGCAGTGCTACACCGAGCTCCTATAATTCACCCCTCCACTTT.

This clonotype occurred a few times. The chain joins TRBV29-1 to TRBJ2-1, with TRBD2 matching over 14 bases. V shed 6 bases and J 7 bases; nucleotides not matched to a gene: 11. Per the germline V gene, CDR1 is SQVTM and CDR2 is ANQGSEA. The CDR3 loop spans 16 amino acids. Here the CDR3 DNA reads TGCAGCGTCGATGGGACTAGCGGGAGTGGGACAAATGAGCAGTTCTTC. Encoded protein: CSVDGTSGSGTNEQFF.

This clonotype was seen many times. This chain uses TRBV29-1 with TRBJ2-7; 8 positions match TRBD1. Germline V lookup: CDR1 SQVTM, CDR2 ANQGSEA. Unmatched junction bases numbered 2, after V lost 2 bases and J lost 5 bases. CDR3 size: 12 residues. In nucleotides, the CDR3 is TGCAGCGTTGAATCAGGGGGCCACGAGCAGTACTTC. Residues: CSVESGGHEQYF.

This clonotype was found many times. The chain employs TRBV9 and TRBJ2-1; D gene unclear. Deletions cut 1 base from V and 2 bases from J, with 10 bases between. The CDR3 has 15 amino acids. Germline V gene sequence: CDR1 SGDLS, CDR2 YYNGEE. CDR3 sequence reads: CASSVLAETYNEQFF. CDR3 in DNA: TGTGCCAGCAGCGTACTTGCGGAAACCTACAATGAGCAGTTCTTC.

There are many counts of this clonotype. The chain combines TRBV7-3 with TRBJ2-3, with D possibly TRBD2 on 5 matching bases. CDR3 length: 16 amino acids. V was pared by 5 bases and J by 2 bases, with 17 bases between. The germline gives CDR1 SGHTA, CDR2 FQGTGA. This CDR3 reads CASSPSAGRATDTQYF. Here the CDR3 DNA reads TGTGCCAGCAGCCCTTCTGCTGGGCGGGCCACAGATACGCAGTATTTT.

This clonotype was picked up many times. The chain is built from TRBV5-5 and TRBJ1-5; D remains ambiguous. Germline-derived CDR1 and CDR2 are SGHKS and YYEKEE (reference sequence). This CDR3 spans 15 amino acids. Trimming removed 5 bases at V and 5 bases at J, with 17 bases between. Written as DNA, the CDR3 is TGTGCCAGCAGTCTTCTTTCCGCGGGAGATCAGCCCCAGCATTTT. Amino acids: CASSLLSAGDQPQHF.

This clonotype was observed many times. The chain employs TRBV10-3 and TRBJ2-1; TRBD2 agrees at 9 bases. The CDR3 covers 13 residues. V dropped 9 bases and J dropped 4; count of bases not matched to a gene: 4. The V gene's germline CDR1 is ENHRY and CDR2 SYGVKD. Written as DNA, the CDR3 is TGTGCCATTCGACTAGCGGAGTACAATGAGCAGTTCTTC. This gives the protein CAIRLAEYNEQFF.

Many counts were recorded for this clonotype. J is TRBJ2-1 and V is TRBV29-1; 8 nucleotides line up with TRBD2. V gave up 6 bases and J gave up 7 bases; unmatched junction bases: 8. Germline loops: CDR1 SQVTM, CDR2 ANQGSEA. This CDR3 contains 13 residues. In DNA form, the CDR3 reads TGCAGCGTATATACTAGCGGCCCTAATGAGCAGTTCTTC. Protein product: CSVYTSGPNEQFF.

The chain carries TRBV10-3 and TRBJ2-5, with D maybe TRBD2 (6 bases). Germline V CDR1 and CDR2: ENHRY, SYGVKD. Trimming took 10 bases from V and 4 from J, leaving 16 bases between them. The CDR3 runs 13 residues. The CDR3: CATQRTEGETQYF. Here the CDR3 DNA reads TGTGCCACCCAGAGGACGGAGGGAGAGACCCAGTACTTC.

For this clonotype: Possible read error: a much larger clone is one base away. The chain links TRBV2 to TRBJ1-5, with 7 nucleotides matching TRBD1. This CDR3 has 14 amino acids. Germline V gene lookup returns CDR1 SNHLY and CDR2 FYNNEI. DNA of the CDR3: TGTGCCAGCAACGGACAGGATAGCAATCAGCCCCGGCATTTT. This sequence encodes CASNGQDSNQPRHF.

At least ten counts were recorded for this clonotype. The CDR3 sequence is CSARDPGRGLREQYF. The CDR3 coding sequence is TGCAGTGCTAGAGATCCTGGCAGGGGGCTCCGCGAGCAGTACTTC. The chain recombines TRBV20-1 with TRBJ2-7, with 8 bases that match TRBD1. V shed 0 bases, J shed 6 bases, and the junction held 10 bases outside the gene matches. Germline V gene lookup returns CDR1 DFQATT and CDR2 SNEGSKA (reference sequence). The CDR3 contains 15 residues.

This clonotype has a handful of counts. The rearrangement links TRBV18 to TRBJ2-7; no firm D call. CDR1 KGHSH and CDR2 LQKENI come from the germline V gene. The CDR3 loop spans 13 amino acids. Trimming took off 0 bases at V and 3 bases at J, with 6 bases between the two ends. CDR3 sequence: CASSPPSYYEQYF. The CDR3, as DNA: TGTGCCAGCTCACCACCGAGTTACTACGAGCAGTACTTC.

This clonotype was detected ten times or more. The chain is built from TRBV30 and TRBJ2-3; D not certain. The CDR3 loop spans 13 amino acids. CDR1 is GTSNPN, CDR2 SVGIG, per germline (reference sequence). V lost 0 bases and J lost 10, with 14 bases in between. The CDR3: CAWSVKAADAQYF. CDR3 DNA sequence: TGTGCCTGGAGTGTGAAGGCCGCCGACGCGCAGTATTTT.

The gene calls are TRBV28 and TRBJ1-2; D unclear. Germline-derived CDR1 and CDR2 are MDHEN and SYDVKM. Between the trimmed V and J ends, which lost 6 bases and 8 bases, there was a span of 10 bases. The CDR3 extends over 11 amino acids. Written as DNA, the CDR3 is TGTGCCAGCAGGACTGGGATCGGCTACACCTTC. Amino acid sequence: CASRTGIGYTF.

V and J are TRBV6-4 and TRBJ2-1; D perhaps matches TRBD2 (7 bases). Germline-derived CDR1 and CDR2 are MRHNA and SNTAGT. The CDR3 runs to 14 residues. V shed 3 bases and J shed 9 bases, with 15 bases lying between them. CDR3 in amino acids: CASSEVGGGFEQFF. The CDR3 DNA sequence: TGTGCCAGCAGTGAGGTTGGGGGGGGCTTTGAGCAGTTCTTC.

This clonotype was detected many times. The chain has TRBV5-1 and TRBJ1-1, with unresolved D. V was pared by 5 bases and J by 11 bases, with 19 bases between. CDR1 and CDR2 from the germline V gene are SGHRS and YFSETQ. This CDR3 region has 13 residues. The chain's CDR3 is CASRTHTGKAAFF. CDR3 sequence (DNA): TGCGCCAGCAGGACTCACACTGGTAAGGCGGCTTTCTTT.

This clonotype was recorded many times. This chain connects TRBV11-2 to TRBJ1-1; 9 nucleotides line up with TRBD1. CDR1 and CDR2 from the germline V gene are SGHAT and FQNNGV. Unmatched junction bases numbered 4, after V lost 5 bases and J lost 9 bases. The CDR3 runs to 12 residues. The CDR3 DNA sequence: TGTGCCAGCAGCCACTACAGGGGGCAAGCTTTCTTT. It specifies CASSHYRGQAFF.

At least ten counts were recorded for this clonotype. The chain links TRBV28 to TRBJ1-5; D gene uncertain. With 1 base removed from V and 3 bases from J, the gap between germline ends came to 7 bases. The V gene's germline CDR1 is MDHEN and CDR2 SYDVKM. The CDR3 covers 14 residues. The CDR3 here is CASSLSRPNQPQHF. CDR3 coding DNA: TGTGCCAGCAGTTTATCACGGCCCAATCAGCCCCAGCATTTT.

The V gene is TRBV7-8, the J gene TRBJ2-1; weak D call: TRBD1 (6 bases). Germline V CDR1 and CDR2: SGHVS, FQNEAQ. The V and J ends lost 4 bases and 0 bases respectively, with 13 bases between them. The CDR3 extends over 16 amino acids. CDR3 loop: CASSWGVDSSYNEQFF. CDR3 sequence (DNA): TGTGCCAGCAGCTGGGGAGTGGACAGCTCCTACAATGAGCAGTTCTTC.

This clonotype was seen repeatedly, ten times or more. V usage is TRBV5-1 and J usage is TRBJ1-5; D is perhaps TRBD1 (5 bases). Germline V CDR1 and CDR2: SGHRS, YFSETQ. V gave up 4 bases and J gave up 5 bases, with 13 bases separating them. CDR3 length: 14 residues. This CDR3 is CASSTGDQYQPQHF. The DNA for the CDR3 is TGCGCCAGCAGCACGGGGGACCAATATCAGCCCCAGCATTTT.

J is TRBJ2-3 and V is TRBV20-1; possibly TRBD1 for D (6 bases). The CDR3 loop spans 15 amino acids. From germline, CDR1 is DFQATT and CDR2 SNEGSKA (reference sequence). The CDR3 DNA sequence: TGCAATGCCATCCAGGGGTCGAGGGACACAGATACGCAGTATTTT. Translated, it gives CNAIQGSRDTDTQYF.

This clonotype was found many times. V usage is TRBV19 and J usage is TRBJ2-7; the D gene is possibly TRBD1 (5 bases). The length of the CDR3 is 15 residues. The V gene's germline CDR1 is LNHDA and CDR2 SQIVND (reference sequence). Trimming left V 7 bases short and J 0 bases short, with 16 bases between. The CDR3 loop is CASIGVYLSSYEQYF. CDR3 DNA sequence: TGTGCCAGTATAGGGGTCTACCTGAGCTCCTACGAGCAGTACTTC.

This clonotype has a count of ten or more. The junction and the germline gene differ at one end; a read error may be behind it. The genes are TRBV3-1 and TRBJ2-3, with D unresolved. The CDR3 loop spans 15 amino acids. Per germline, CDR1 LGHDT and CDR2 YNNKEL (reference sequence). The CDR3 loop reads CANSQRRWGTDTQYF. DNA for the CDR3: TGTGCCAACAGCCAACGGCGGTGGGGTACAGATACGCAGTATTTT.

DNA for the CDR3: TGTGCCAGCAGCCCTCGACAGTTAACAGATACGCAGTATTTT. It encodes CASSPRQLTDTQYF. This rearrangement joins TRBV7-2 to TRBJ2-3, with a possible D match to TRBD1 (5 bases). From germline, CDR1 is SGHTA and CDR2 FQGNSA. V lost 5 bases, J lost 3 bases, and 12 bases lay in between. The CDR3 length is 14 residues.

Ten or more counts support this clonotype. The rearrangement links TRBV6-1 to TRBJ1-1; 9 positions agree with TRBD1. With V trimmed by 8 bases and J by 3 bases, 4 bases remained unmatched. Per the germline V gene, CDR1 is MNHNS and CDR2 is SASEGT. CDR3 size: 13 residues. In DNA, the CDR3 is TGTGCCAGCTTGGGGGACAGGGACACTGAAGCTTTCTTT. Translated: CASLGDRDTEAFF.

The chain joins TRBV9 to TRBJ2-2; 7 bases line up with TRBD2. The CDR3 is made up of 11 amino acids. The J segment lost 13 bases and the V segment lost 3 bases, leaving 3 bases of the junction unmatched. CDR1 SGDLS and CDR2 YYNGEE come from the germline V gene. CDR3 residues: CASSGGGALFF. CDR3 sequence (DNA): TGTGCCAGCAGCGGGGGGGGAGCGCTGTTTTTT.

This clonotype has a count of ten or more. The chain couples TRBV6-1 to TRBJ1-4, with D possibly TRBD1 on 6 matching bases. V dropped 6 bases and J dropped 0 bases, with 14 bases sitting between them. The CDR3 is made up of 16 amino acids. Germline CDR1 and CDR2: MNHNS and SASEGT. The CDR3 sequence: CASRGGQLATNEKLFF. CDR3 nucleotides: TGTGCCAGCAGGGGAGGACAGCTTGCAACTAATGAAAAACTGTTTTTT.